This entry describes one T cell receptor beta chain. In this sample, this clone turned up a few times. What antigen it recognizes has not been identified. No base qualities exist here, and no much larger clone lies one base off it. The cohort comprised 550 to 700 healthy bone marrow donors. At the time of sampling, all cohort members were nominally healthy, though unrecorded immune exposures were likely present. The donor tested CMV seropositive, placing the donor among the roughly 270 seropositive members of the cohort. A peripheral blood sample was collected from each donor, and TCR beta sequencing was performed on peripheral blood mononuclear cells. The Qiagen DNeasy Blood Extraction Kit was used to extract genomic DNA from the blood cell samples. The entry originates in a study of cytomegalovirus exposure and HLA in healthy donors (dated by TCRdb to 2016 to 2017). Study-level background: According to an earlier analysis of a few hundred of the donors, 150 million to 200 million T cells yielded 117 million unique TCR beta sequences and 276 Gb of sequence data. To study patterns of TCR occurrence, a later analysis re-analyzed previously published TCR beta repertoires from just over 650 donors and added high-resolution HLA genotyping. The study profiled the T cell repertoires of 666 subjects by immunosequencing and related them to cytomegalovirus serostatus. All discovery cohort repertoires had been generated using a single sequencing platform. Alongside the repertoire data, information on donor age, sex, ethnicity and CMV serostatus was compiled. Along with the approximately 700-subject first cohort, a separate validation cohort of around 110 different subjects was used. Among the approximately 400 genotyped donors, under 90% belonged to the genetic ancestry cluster associated with self-reported Caucasian donors. Both class I and class II loci were covered by HLA typing, at four-digit resolution. To predict cytomegalovirus infection status, the study combined high-throughput TCR immunosequencing, statistical association of individual TCRs with disease status, and machine learning. The aim of the study was to test whether cataloging public T cell receptors could identify signatures of past pathogen exposure. A later genetic analysis took genome-wide SNP genotypes for about three fifths of the 666 donors and used that subset as a discovery cohort. Because of strong linkage in the cohort, roughly five DR-DQ haplotypes were treated as single units for association and clustering. Across around 400 genotyped donors of the cohort, an average of roughly 250,000 unique TCR beta nucleotide sequences per donor were sequenced, and 15% to 20% of those sequences were non-productive. Roughly 300 gigabases of sequencing data and tens of millions of unique TCR sequences made up an early release that covered 500 to 650 HLA-typed donors. In the later analysis, no new phenotypic data were used to find candidate immune exposures; instead, reliance was placed on TCR beta sequences and their occurrence across donors. In an earlier analysis of a few hundred of the donors, high-throughput TCR beta sequencing was used to judge whether each TCR beta V gene segment behaved as functional or pseudogenic. The number of typed donors differed by locus: 629-630 for A, B, C, DRB1 and DQB1; some 540 for DQA1; approximately 610 for DPA1; and around 470 for DPB1. The paper as a whole reports these results and caveats: According to a later analysis, most CMV-associated TCR beta chains appeared to be HLA-restricted, and the HLA associations seemed to be driven largely by CMV exposure. A cluster of highly shared sequence variants was judged likely to be a technical artifact of the sequencing pipeline. Correlated functional status among segregating V segments might be attributable to linkage disequilibrium, but an unknown experimental factor could not be ruled out. A further reported finding was that TCR beta sequences accurately predicted the HLA-A and HLA-B alleles for most subjects in the first cohort. The classifier was reported to diagnose cytomegalovirus status with high specificity and sensitivity in both the original cohort and the validation cohort. Roughly uniform sequencing depth across donors was assumed in presence/absence analyses, although this assumption may not hold. Because the 87-base-pair reads could not distinguish some IMGT-functional V segments, including TRBV6-2 and TRBV6-3, those segments were excluded. The earlier analysis of about 600 of the donors excluded some 15 rarely observed V segments, including chromosome 9 orphons, because counts were too low. In an earlier analysis of 587 of the donors, most TCR beta V segments appeared in productive rearrangements about 87% or about 30% of the time, broadly matching IMGT annotations. Compared with equally common non-associated chains, HLA-associated TCR beta chains in a later analysis were more clonally expanded and had lower generation probabilities. Most TCR sequences were observed very rarely across donors, whereas some public TCRs were present in many individuals. A few of the identified cytomegalovirus-associated TCR beta chains were confirmed in vitro to be specific for cytomegalovirus antigens. In a later analysis, several top co-occurrence clusters were reported to appear linked to parvovirus B19, influenza, CMV and Epstein-Barr virus. The authors suggested that the approach could potentially be generalized to other disease states and immunological phenotypes. Compared with the roughly 710-donor mean, donors in an Asian-associated ancestry cluster had fewer N-insertions in productive TCRs, according to a later genetic analysis. CMV serostatus was the only immune exposure information available for the cohort. Strong co-occurrence of HLA alleles, especially DR and DQ, made assigning TCR associations to individual alleles difficult. V-gene and J-gene trimming of TCR beta chains was associated with a missense DCLRE1C variant in a later genetic analysis, and the association was replicated in an independent cohort. Because HLA typing was missing for some donors at each locus, association tests included only the typed subset. A later analysis found that TCR association rates varied across HLA loci, with DRB1 alleles showing the most associated TCRs and HLA-C alleles the fewest. The study gave a list of about 160 TCR beta chains associated with cytomegalovirus. The cohort was sequenced for TCR beta chains only, and without alpha or paired-chain data the features that could be detected were limited. In a later analysis, 15,000 to 20,000 TCR beta sequences were associated with specific HLA alleles at a false discovery rate of 0.05.

The CDR3 goes from the cysteine to the phenylalanine over 12 residues. Only the CDR3 part of the read is kept: 36 bases, read in frame from the first base. V is clipped by 4 bases and J by 8 bases, and the sequence between their germline boundaries is 9 bases long. CDR1 SGHTA and CDR2 FQGNSA were looked up in the germline V gene. The library was prepared using the immunoSEQ multiplex PCR assay. A mixture of 60 forward primers for TCR Vbeta segments and 13 reverse primers for TCR Jbeta segments was used in the multiplex PCR. Amplification of the CDR3 region of rearranged TCR beta genes was performed with a multiplex PCR assay on genomic DNA. The amplified TCR beta libraries were sequenced on the Illumina HiSeq System as 87-base-pair reads. The study's processing was this. In a later analysis, some 80 million unique TCR beta chains were counted across the 650 to 750 repertoires, and around 10 million of these chains were shared by at least two donors. To remove PCR and sequencing errors, raw reads were error-corrected and collapsed into unique sequences using a nearest-neighbor algorithm that merged closely related sequences. To assign V, D and J gene segments, CDR3 sequences were aligned to IMGT reference sequences. For a sequence to be retained, a match of at least six nucleotides was required to both a V gene segment and a J gene segment. Rearrangements were classified as productive when the CDR3 lacked stop codons and remained in frame with V and J, and all other rearrangements were classified as non-productive. Following IMGT convention, CDR3 was defined as the stretch from the second conserved V-encoded cysteine to the conserved J-encoded phenylalanine. The earlier analysis of a few hundred of the donors excluded sequences that lacked an unambiguous match to a single V gene segment. An earlier analysis of under 750 of the donors called V segments functional above 56.7% productive rearrangements and segregating when the between-donor standard deviation exceeded 5%. A statistical classification framework was built to diagnose cytomegalovirus status from the catalog of TCR beta chain sequences. V and J gene assignment, in a later analysis, came from comparing TCR nucleotide sequences with IMGT/GENE-DB human TR gene sequences. A later analysis assigned CDR3 sequences and most-parsimonious VDJ recombination scenarios with the TCRdist pipeline. A later analysis defined each TCR beta chain by its CDR3 amino acid sequence plus V-gene family, and excluded reads lacking a unique V-gene family. In a later analysis, 450 to 600 highly shared, low-generation-probability nucleotide sequences were removed to address suspected cross-contamination and a sequencing artifact. A later analysis calculated a clonal expansion index for each public chain from normalized within-repertoire ranks of inferred template counts. In a later analysis, generation probabilities were computed with a VDJ recombination model fitted to out-of-frame rearrangements, and the resulting probabilities were checked against IGoR. Hypergeometric tests were used in a later analysis to score TCR-TCR, TCR-HLA and TCR-CMV co-occurrence, with a repertoire-size bias correction applied to the TCR pairs. In a later analysis, false discovery rates were estimated by permuting HLA or CMV assignments 20 times. In a later analysis, co-occurring TCRs were grouped using DBSCAN, with TCRdist sequence similarity added in when clustering inside HLA-allele-positive subsets. Co-occurrence clustering excluded repertoires with fewer than 30,000 or more than 120,000 public chains, plus five with anomalous nucleotide sharing. Sourced from immuneACCESS, this table was stored by TCRdb with only in-frame sequences that have V and J called. A share of the clones is absent; for the studies checked, an unresolved V gene accounts for under half, and the remainder has no known explanation. That table supplies the V and J calls and clone size; D and trimming were determined from the DNA. For this sample the table gives fewer than 70,000 clones, of which 65% to 70% were detected only once. The top ten clonotypes cover 11% to 15% of the sample.

The specimen sequenced was PBMCs. This TCR derives from a male donor in good health and CMV-seropositive. The rearrangement combines TRBV7-2 with TRBJ1-5, and the D gene may be TRBD1, 6 bases matching. This receptor carries the CDR3 CASSSNREPQHF. The nucleotides are TGTGCCAGCAGCTCCAACAGGGAGCCCCAGCATTTT.